This T cell receptor (beta chain) was recovered during a study of blood T cell repertoires in COVID-19. Measured with immunoSEQ multiplex PCR; TCRdb has only the in-frame clones, and not every one. The sample shows under 200,000 clones, over 75% of them seen only once. The specimen was PBMCs or T cells enriched from blood (not recorded which). The source is a woman aged 40 to 49 with acute COVID-19.

This CDR3 reads CASSPTYSGANVLTF. In DNA form, the CDR3 reads TGTGCCAGCAGCCCAACATACTCTGGGGCCAACGTCCTGACTTTC. The chain is built from TRBV3-1 (or the pseudogene TRBV3-2) and TRBJ2-6; no firm D call. The germline V and J ends were trimmed by 4 bases and 0 bases, with 7 bases remaining between them. Per germline, CDR1 LGHDT and CDR2 YNNKEL (reference sequence). This CDR3 is 15 amino acids long.